This TCR beta chain was observed in a study of PD-1 blockade in classical Hodgkin lymphoma. Broader study findings: A significant rise in TCR diversity was seen by C4D1 for CD4+ cells but not for CD8+ cells.

All trial patients relapsed after autologous stem cell transplantation. TCRdb's copy holds only in-frame clones and misses some; the assay was immunoSEQ multiplex PCR. The sample yields about 40,000 clones, 87% seen once. Comments on this clone: What it binds is unknown.

This CDR3 region has 16 residues. V gave up 3 bases and J gave up 3 bases, with 17 bases separating them. Germline CDR1 reads LNHDA; CDR2 reads SQIVND (reference sequence). This receptor was obtained from a human donor with classical Hodgkin lymphoma. The sample was peripheral blood mononuclear cells (PBMCs), taken at baseline. The chain combines TRBV19 with TRBJ1-1, with TRBD1 as a possible D gene (5 bases). CDR3 sequence reads: CASSIPPQGVDTEAFF. CDR3 in DNA: TGTGCCAGTAGTATCCCCCCCCAGGGTGTCGACACTGAAGCTTTCTTT.